This entry lists 26 T cell receptor beta chains sequenced from one sample in a study of cytomegalovirus exposure and HLA in healthy donors. Some clones are missing from TCRdb's copy, which holds only in-frame ones; the method was immunoSEQ multiplex PCR. In the table there are more than 250,000 clones, less than 95% of which are singletons. Sequences were obtained from PBMCs. The receptors were sampled from a woman in her thirties in good health and CMV-seronegative.

This chain joins TRBV2 and TRBJ2-3; 9 bases are shared with TRBD2. The germline V gene has CDR1 SNHLY and CDR2 FYNNEI. V shed 5 bases and J 5 bases; nucleotides not matched to a gene: 8. This CDR3 is built from 15 residues. The CDR3 bases are TGTGCCAGCAGTAGGGGCGGGAGGGCCAAAGATACGCAGTATTTT. It encodes CASSRGGRAKDTQYF. Together with reference TRBV2 and TRBJ2-3, the CDR3 gives the full variable domain: EPEVTQTPSHQVTQMGQEVILRCVPISNHLYFYWYRQILGQKVEFLVSFYNNEISEKSEIFDDQFSVERPDGSNFTLKIRSTKLEDSAMYFCASSRGGRAKDTQYFGPGTRLTVL.

This rearrangement joins TRBV5-5 to TRBJ2-5; TRBD1 might be the D (6 bases). Trimming took off 1 base at V and 5 bases at J, with 12 bases between the two ends. Germline V lookup: CDR1 SGHKS, CDR2 YYEKEE (reference sequence). The CDR3 runs to 14 residues. The CDR3 DNA reads as TGTGCCAGCAGCTTGACAGGGATGGAGGAGACCCAGTACTTC. Translation: CASSLTGMEETQYF.

The chain uses TRBV5-1 and TRBJ2-3; D not certain. V was pared by 7 bases and J by 3 bases, with 9 bases between. The CDR3 covers 12 residues. Germline-derived CDR1 and CDR2 are SGHRS and YFSETQ. In nucleotides, the CDR3 is TGCGCCAGCGCCCTGGGGACAGATACGCAGTATTTT. It specifies CASALGTDTQYF. Drawing the rest from reference TRBV5-1 and TRBJ2-3, the complete variable domain is KAGVTQTPRYLIKTRGQQVTLSCSPISGHRSVSWYQQTPGQGLQFLFEYFSETQRNKGNFPGRFSGRQFSNSRSEMNVSTLELGDSALYLCASALGTDTQYFGPGTRLTVL.

The V and J genes are TRBV6-5 and TRBJ1-1, with 8 bases identical to TRBD1. The germline V gene has CDR1 MNHEY and CDR2 SVGAGI. The CDR3 runs to 15 residues. Trimming cost V 1 base and J 6 bases; bases outside gene matches: 7. The CDR3 reads CASSYFSGGRAEAFF. The CDR3 DNA is TGTGCCAGCAGTTACTTCTCAGGGGGCAGGGCTGAAGCTTTCTTT.

The chain employs TRBV28 and TRBJ1-1, with a tentative D call TRBD1 (5 bases). Germline V gene sequence: CDR1 MDHEN, CDR2 SYDVKM. The CDR3 totals 15 residues. The V end lost 6 bases, the J end lost 1 base, and 15 bases lay between the germline ends. CDR3 loop: CASSRTRGRNTEAFF. CDR3 nucleotides: TGTGCCAGCAGCAGGACGCGGGGACGGAACACTGAAGCTTTCTTT.

The CDR3 loop reads CASSNQDGSYEQYF. CDR3 sequence (DNA): TGTGCCAGCAGCAACCAGGACGGTTCCTACGAGCAGTACTTC. This chain joins TRBV4-2 and TRBJ2-7; D unclear. The CDR3 consists of 14 residues. CDR1 is LGHNA and CDR2 is YNFKEQ in the germline V gene. V lost 5 bases and J 1 base, leaving 12 bases between the germline ends.

This clone was recorded once. This chain uses TRBV18 with TRBJ2-7; D is undetermined. Looked up from germline, CDR1 is KGHSH and CDR2 is LQKENI. The CDR3 runs to 12 residues. With 0 bases removed from V and 5 bases from J, the gap between germline ends came to 5 bases. This CDR3 reads CASSPPNNEQYF. CDR3 bases: TGTGCCAGCTCACCACCAAATAACGAGCAGTACTTC.

V gene TRBV9 combines with J gene TRBJ2-1; a possible D gene is TRBD2 (6 bases). Trimming pared 4 bases from V and 4 bases from J, leaving 18 bases between. The CDR3 has 16 amino acids. The germline gives CDR1 SGDLS, CDR2 YYNGEE. CDR3 protein: CASSPRDSQRYNEQFF. The CDR3 DNA sequence: TGTGCCAGCAGCCCCCGGGACTCCCAGAGGTACAATGAGCAGTTCTTC. The variable domain in full, completed from reference TRBV9 and TRBJ2-1, reads DSGVTQTPKHLITATGQRVTLRCSPRSGDLSVYWYQQSLDQGLQFLIQYYNGEERAKGNILERFSAQQFPDLHSELNLSSLELGDSALYFCASSPRDSQRYNEQFFGPGTRLTVL.

V usage is TRBV7-8 and J usage is TRBJ2-7, with D possibly called TRBD1 or TRBD2 (6 bases each). Trimming removed 4 bases at V and 4 bases at J, with 14 bases between. CDR3 length: 14 residues. Germline-derived CDR1 and CDR2 are SGHVS and FQNEAQ. The DNA of the CDR3 is TGTGCCAGCAGCTCGCTTGGGGGGACATACGAGCAGTACTTC. Protein sequence: CASSSLGGTYEQYF.

The chain joins TRBV7-6 to TRBJ1-2, with TRBD1 matching 8 bases. This CDR3 is built from 15 residues. The junction had 9 bases not matched to a gene; V was cut back by 5 bases and J by 4 bases. Germline CDR1 reads SGHVS; CDR2 reads FNYEAQ. The CDR3 DNA sequence: TGTGCCAGCAGCCCCCAACAGGGGGGCGGCTATGGCTACACCTTC. Translated, it gives CASSPQQGGGYGYTF.

The chain carries TRBV10-3 and TRBJ2-1, with 9 bases aligning to TRBD2. Trimming at V came to 4 bases and at J to 0 bases, leaving 4 bases not matched to a gene. Germline values: CDR1 ENHRY, CDR2 SYGVKD. The CDR3 is made up of 16 amino acids. This CDR3 is CAISGDSGSSYNEQFF. As DNA, the CDR3 is TGTGCCATCAGTGGCGATAGCGGGAGCTCCTACAATGAGCAGTTCTTC.

The V call is TRBV7-6, the J call TRBJ2-7; TRBD1 aligns across 9 bases. J lost 5 bases, V lost 10 bases, and 6 bases had no gene match. Germline V gives CDR1 SGHVS, CDR2 FNYEAQ. CDR3 length equals 12 residues. Here the CDR3 reads CATGTGIDEQYF. Here the CDR3 DNA reads TGTGCCACCGGGACAGGGATAGACGAGCAGTACTTC.

The CDR3: CARGPASGANVLTF. CDR3 nucleotide sequence: TGTGCCCGGGGTCCCGCCTCTGGGGCCAACGTCCTGACTTTC. The chain combines TRBV30 with TRBJ2-6, with a possible D match to TRBD2 (5 bases). Trimming cost V 8 bases and J 0 bases, with 11 bases left between them. CDR1 is GTSNPN and CDR2 is SVGIG in the germline V gene (reference sequence). The CDR3 consists of 14 residues.

V gene TRBV5-6 combines with J gene TRBJ2-6; 9 bases line up with TRBD1. This CDR3 contains 18 residues. Germline V gene lookup returns CDR1 SGHDT and CDR2 YYEEEE. V gave up 3 bases and J gave up 2 bases; unmatched junction bases: 9. The CDR3 sequence is CASSSTIQGATGANVLTF. As DNA, the CDR3 is TGTGCCAGCAGCTCTACTATACAGGGGGCGACTGGGGCCAACGTCCTGACTTTC.

The genes are TRBV6-1 and TRBJ2-7, with D unresolved. This CDR3 contains 13 residues. Trimming cost V 6 bases and J 0 bases, with 9 bases left between them. CDR1 MNHNS and CDR2 SASEGT come from the germline V gene. The CDR3 loop reads CASRVDNSYEQYF. The CDR3 DNA reads TGTGCCAGCAGAGTCGACAACTCCTACGAGCAGTACTTC.

The sample holds one count of this clone. The gene calls are TRBV6-6 and TRBJ2-2; TRBD2 aligns across 7 bases. The CDR3 loop spans 14 amino acids. Germline-derived CDR1 and CDR2 are MNHNY and SVGAGI (reference sequence). Germline trimming cut 7 bases from V and 4 bases from J; bases unmatched to any gene: 6. This chain's CDR3 is CASTSLASTGELFF. The CDR3 coding sequence is TGTGCCAGCACCTCACTAGCGAGCACCGGGGAGCTGTTTTTT.

The chain uses TRBV28 and TRBJ2-7; 9 nucleotides agree with TRBD1. This CDR3 comprises 16 residues. V gave up 1 base and J gave up 0 bases; unmatched junction bases: 4. Germline CDR1 MDHEN, CDR2 SYDVKM. The CDR3 reads CASSLYGQGSSYEQYF. CDR3 sequence (DNA): TGTGCCAGCAGTTTATACGGACAGGGGAGCTCCTACGAGCAGTACTTC.

The rearrangement links TRBV5-1 to TRBJ1-1; the D is unclear. V lost 7 bases, J lost 2 bases, and 15 bases lay in between. This CDR3 is built from 14 residues. CDR1 is SGHRS and CDR2 is YFSETQ in the germline V gene. CDR3 sequence (DNA): TGCGCCAGCCGCGATTCAGGATTAAACACTGAAGCTTTCTTT. Its translation: CASRDSGLNTEAFF.

A single count supports this clone. The chain recombines TRBV4-3 with TRBJ2-4; 8 bases match TRBD2. This CDR3 is 16 amino acids long. Germline CDR1 reads LGHNA; CDR2 reads YSLEER. V shed 3 bases, J shed 5 bases, and the junction held 9 bases outside the gene matches. The CDR3: CASSQETGGAENIQYF. In DNA, the CDR3 is TGCGCCAGCAGCCAGGAGACCGGGGGGGCGGAAAACATTCAGTACTTC.

This chain joins TRBV7-2 and TRBJ1-1; D gene uncertain. Germline V gene data show CDR1 as SGHTA and CDR2 as FQGNSA. Trimming shortened V by 2 bases and J by 2 bases, and 9 bases separated the two germline ends. The CDR3 sequence is 14 residues long. The CDR3 nucleotides are TGTGCCAGCAGCTTATTCCCGGGCAACACTGAAGCTTTCTTT. Translating gives CASSLFPGNTEAFF. The whole variable domain, filled in from reference TRBV7-2 and TRBJ1-1, reads GAGVSQSPSNKVTEKGKDVELRCDPISGHTALYWYRQSLGQGLEFLIYFQGNSAPDKSGLPSDRFSAERTGGSVSTLTIQRTQQEDSAVYLCASSLFPGNTEAFFGQGTRLTVV.

The chain couples TRBV18 to TRBJ2-3; tentative D call: TRBD2 (6 bases). The CDR3 is made up of 14 amino acids. CDR1 KGHSH and CDR2 LQKENI come from the germline V gene. V was pared by 2 bases and J by 8 bases, with 14 bases between. DNA for the CDR3: TGTGCCAGCTCACCATGCCTGACCGGGGGTACGCAGTATTTT. It is translated as CASSPCLTGGTQYF.

The chain links TRBV7-2 to TRBJ2-1; maybe TRBD1 (6 bases). V was pared by 1 base and J by 2 bases, with 6 bases between. CDR3 length: 14 residues. Germline CDR1 SGHTA, CDR2 FQGNSA. CDR3 sequence: CASSLDRAYNEQFF. For the CDR3, the DNA is TGTGCCAGCAGCTTAGACAGGGCCTACAATGAGCAGTTCTTC. Together with reference TRBV7-2 and TRBJ2-1, the CDR3 gives the full variable domain: GAGVSQSPSNKVTEKGKDVELRCDPISGHTALYWYRQSLGQGLEFLIYFQGNSAPDKSGLPSDRFSAERTGGSVSTLTIQRTQQEDSAVYLCASSLDRAYNEQFFGPGTRLTVL.

This clone appeared a single time. The chain links TRBV7-2 to TRBJ2-5; 7 nucleotides agree with TRBD2. The trim removed 2 bases at V and 0 bases at J, leaving 6 bases unmatched. CDR1 is SGHTA and CDR2 is FQGNSA in the germline V gene. This CDR3 has 16 amino acids. The CDR3 DNA is TGTGCCAGCAGCTTATCGGAGGGAGGGTACCAAGAGACCCAGTACTTC. Its translation: CASSLSEGGYQETQYF.

CDR3 sequence (DNA): TGTGCCAGCAGTTTAAGCACAGGGGGGGAGACCCAGTACTTC. Its translation is CASSLSTGGETQYF. This chain links TRBV27 with TRBJ2-5; the match to TRBD1 covers 8 bases. This CDR3 has 14 amino acids. In germline, CDR1 is MNHEY, CDR2 SMNVEV (reference sequence). V shed 2 bases and J 5 bases; nucleotides not matched to a gene: 4.

The chain couples TRBV9 to TRBJ1-2; maybe TRBD1 (6 bases). V lost 0 bases and J 5 bases, leaving 14 bases between the germline ends. Per the germline V gene, CDR1 is SGDLS and CDR2 is YYNGEE. The CDR3 is made up of 15 amino acids. The CDR3 DNA is TGTGCCAGCAGCGTAGATCCAGGGGTGGGATATGGCTACACCTTC. Encoded protein: CASSVDPGVGYGYTF.

The J gene is TRBJ2-2, the V gene TRBV27; tentatively, D is TRBD1 (6 bases). The CDR3 extends over 14 amino acids. Germline V gene lookup returns CDR1 MNHEY and CDR2 SMNVEV (reference sequence). Deletions cut 3 bases from V and 6 bases from J, with 11 bases between. The DNA for the CDR3 is TGTGCCAGCAGTTTGACCCAGGGGCCCGGGGAGCTGTTTTTT. It translates to CASSLTQGPGELFF.